One and the same sample provided the 26 T cell receptor beta chains below, sequenced in a study of OX40 agonist ivuxolimab in advanced cancers. Measured with immunoSEQ multiplex PCR; TCRdb has only the in-frame clones, and not every one. The sample yields roughly 53,000 clones, around four fifths seen once. Source: CD4+ or CD8+ T cells sorted from blood, taken in a trial of the OX40 agonist ivuxolimab. These receptors were obtained from an adult with an advanced solid tumor such as melanoma, head and neck, liver or kidney cancer.

The chain links TRBV30 to TRBJ2-7, with no clear D. V was cut by 1 base and J by 2 bases, with 3 bases left in between. The germline gives CDR1 GTSNPN, CDR2 SVGIG (reference sequence). The CDR3 totals 11 residues. The CDR3 sequence is CAWSGPYEQYF. The CDR3 bases are TGTGCCTGGAGTGGCCCCTACGAGCAGTACTTC.

V usage is TRBV5-5 and J usage is TRBJ2-3; TRBD2 might be the D (6 bases). This CDR3 spans 12 amino acids. V lost 10 bases, J lost 1 base, and 10 bases lay in between. Germline values: CDR1 SGHKS, CDR2 YYEKEE (reference sequence). The CDR3 coding sequence is TGTGCCTCCGGAGGGGGCACAGATACGCAGTATTTT. Protein product: CASGGGTDTQYF.

The rearrangement uses TRBV6-1 and TRBJ1-1; D is unresolved. The V gene lost 8 bases and the J gene lost 3 bases, with 19 bases spanning the gap. CDR1 MNHNS and CDR2 SASEGT come from the germline V gene. The CDR3 contains 15 residues. The chain's CDR3 is CASLPGYSRYTEAFF. CDR3 nucleotide sequence: TGTGCCAGCTTGCCCGGGTACAGCCGCTACACTGAAGCTTTCTTT.

The CDR3 protein is CASSLALLVGDTEAFF. In DNA, the CDR3 is TGTGCCAGCAGCTTGGCCCTTCTGGTTGGGGACACTGAAGCTTTCTTT. The chain couples TRBV5-5 to TRBJ1-1, with no clear D. The germline CDR1 and CDR2 sequences are SGHKS and YYEKEE (reference sequence). Between the trimmed V and J ends, which lost 0 bases and 3 bases, there was a span of 15 bases. This CDR3 contains 16 residues.

The chain joins TRBV19 to TRBJ1-1; D possibly corresponds to TRBD1 (5 bases). This CDR3 spans 13 amino acids. The germline V gene has CDR1 LNHDA and CDR2 SQIVND (reference sequence). V shed 7 bases and J shed 5 bases, with 14 bases lying between them. This chain's CDR3 is CASIHTGGTEAFF. The CDR3 DNA is TGTGCCAGTATCCACACGGGGGGGACTGAAGCTTTCTTT.

The V and J genes are TRBV6-1 and TRBJ1-2, with 11 bases matching TRBD1. The V segment lost 7 bases and the J segment 4 bases; nucleotides outside the gene matches: 5. Germline V CDR1 and CDR2: MNHNS, SASEGT. This CDR3 contains 14 residues. The DNA for the CDR3 is TGTGCCAGCACTAGGGACAGGGGGATCTATGGCTACACCTTC. Its translation is CASTRDRGIYGYTF.

Worth noting for this clone: At one of its ends the junction is not consistent with the germline gene, which may arise from a read error. The chain employs TRBV18 and TRBJ1-6; 10 bases match TRBD1. This CDR3 spans 15 amino acids. Germline CDR1 and CDR2: KGHSH and LQKENI. This chain's CDR3 is CASSPDGDRGTPLHF. The CDR3 coding sequence is TGTGCCAGCTCACCTGATGGGGACAGGGGAACACCTCTCCACTTT.

The rearrangement uses TRBV29-1 and TRBJ1-1; D gene unclear. Trimming pared 3 bases from V and 1 base from J, leaving 3 bases between. CDR1 is SQVTM and CDR2 is ANQGSEA in the germline V gene. The CDR3 is 11 residues long. CDR3: CSVDRNTEAFF. The CDR3, as DNA: TGCAGCGTTGATAGGAACACTGAAGCTTTCTTT.

The J gene is TRBJ2-5, the V gene TRBV7-6, with TRBD1 as a possible D gene (5 bases). The CDR3 has 14 residues. Germline V CDR1 and CDR2: SGHVS, FNYEAQ. The V gene lost 5 bases and the J gene lost 5 bases, with 15 bases spanning the gap. CDR3 sequence (DNA): TGTGCCAGCAGCGAAGTAACAGGTCAGGAGACCCAGTACTTC. It translates to CASSEVTGQETQYF.

CDR3 residues: CASSGRTARLYGYTF. The CDR3 DNA sequence: TGTGCCAGCAGCGGGCGGACAGCCCGTCTCTATGGCTACACCTTC. V gene TRBV9 combines with J gene TRBJ1-2, with a possible D match to TRBD1 (6 bases). V was pared by 3 bases and J by 4 bases, with 16 bases between. Per germline, CDR1 SGDLS and CDR2 YYNGEE. The CDR3 totals 15 residues.

V and J are TRBV15 and TRBJ2-5, with D possibly matching TRBD1 (6 bases). V was trimmed by 3 bases and J by 5 bases, leaving 7 bases between them. The CDR3 contains 12 residues. Germline CDR1 LNHNV, CDR2 YYDKDF (reference sequence). The CDR3 nucleotides read TGTGCCACCAGCAGGCAGGGGGAGACCCAGTACTTC. Translation gives CATSRQGETQYF.

The CDR3 DNA is TGTGCCAGCAGCATACAGGGAGGGGTCTATGGCTACACCTTC. It encodes CASSIQGGVYGYTF. The chain has TRBV7-2 and TRBJ1-2; D may be TRBD1 (6 bases). The CDR3 is 14 residues long. The V and J ends lost 5 bases and 4 bases respectively, with 14 bases between them. Germline assignment: CDR1 SGHTA and CDR2 FQGNSA.

The chain links TRBV5-1 to TRBJ2-7, with TRBD1 as a possible D gene (6 bases). Germline assignment: CDR1 SGHRS and CDR2 YFSETQ. V was trimmed by 4 bases and J by 0 bases, leaving 20 bases between them. This CDR3 region has 17 residues. CDR3 loop: CASSLRSRTDNSYEQYF. The CDR3 nucleotides read TGCGCCAGCAGCCTACGTTCCCGGACAGACAACTCCTACGAGCAGTACTTC.

This clone was recorded a few times. J is TRBJ2-6 and V is TRBV11-1; D unclear. The V gene lost 5 bases and the J gene lost 4 bases, with 9 bases spanning the gap. The CDR3 sequence is 14 residues long. Germline V gene data show CDR1 as SGHAT and CDR2 as FQDESV (reference sequence). DNA for the CDR3: TGTGCCAGCAGCACAATCGGGGGGGCCAACGTCCTGACTTTC. The encoded protein is CASSTIGGANVLTF.

The chain couples TRBV7-9 to TRBJ1-1, with a tentative D call TRBD1 (5 bases). Germline CDR1 is SEHNR and CDR2 is FQNEAQ (reference sequence). The CDR3 runs to 13 residues. Trimming pared 1 base from V and 3 bases from J, leaving 6 bases between. The CDR3 bases are TGTGCCAGCAGCTTAGTGGGGGACACTGAAGCTTTCTTT. It codes for CASSLVGDTEAFF.

This chain links TRBV5-4 with TRBJ2-3; TRBD2 is a possible D gene (6 bases). Trimming stripped 0 bases from V and 2 bases from J, with 13 bases between. Germline values: CDR1 SGHNT, CDR2 YYREEE (reference sequence). The CDR3 contains 16 residues. The CDR3 region is CASSLAGVAPTDTQYF. Written as DNA, the CDR3 is TGTGCCAGCAGCTTGGCGGGGGTAGCCCCCACAGATACGCAGTATTTT.

J is TRBJ1-1 and V is TRBV9; D may be TRBD1 (5 bases). This CDR3 comprises 15 residues. Trimming shortened V by 4 bases and J by 1 base, and 14 bases separated the two germline ends. Germline lookup yields CDR1 SGDLS and CDR2 YYNGEE. CDR3 DNA: TGTGCCAGCAGCAGAACCGGGACGACGAACACTGAAGCTTTCTTT. Amino acid sequence: CASSRTGTTNTEAFF. Complete variable domain (other parts from reference TRBV9 and TRBJ1-1): DSGVTQTPKHLITATGQRVTLRCSPRSGDLSVYWYQQSLDQGLQFLIQYYNGEERAKGNILERFSAQQFPDLHSELNLSSLELGDSALYFCASSRTGTTNTEAFFGQGTRLTVV.

The rearrangement joins TRBV4-2 to TRBJ1-6; 9 positions agree with TRBD1. CDR3 length equals 16 residues. V dropped 0 bases and J dropped 7; count of bases not matched to a gene: 4. The germline CDR1 and CDR2 sequences are LGHNA and YNFKEQ. CDR3 bases: TGTGCCAGCAGCCAAGATGGGACAGGGTGGAATTCACCCCTCCACTTT. Protein sequence: CASSQDGTGWNSPLHF.

This CDR3 is CAIRGQENTEAFF. The CDR3 region has the DNA TGTGCCATCCGAGGACAGGAGAACACTGAAGCTTTCTTT. The rearrangement joins TRBV10-3 to TRBJ1-1, with 7 bases identical to TRBD1. V lost 8 bases, J lost 1 base, and 4 bases stayed unmatched. The germline V gene has CDR1 ENHRY and CDR2 SYGVKD. This CDR3 region has 13 residues.

This sequence joins TRBV4-1 and TRBJ2-7; 9 bases are a match to TRBD1. Trimming took 2 bases from V and 2 from J; bases not matched to a gene: 10. The germline gives CDR1 MGHRA, CDR2 YSYEKL. CDR3 length: 17 amino acids. CDR3: CASSQLVSGTGTYEQYF. For the CDR3, the DNA is TGCGCCAGCAGCCAACTAGTCTCCGGGACAGGGACCTACGAGCAGTACTTC.

This chain joins TRBV27 and TRBJ2-1; 16 bases map to TRBD2. The germline gives CDR1 MNHEY, CDR2 SMNVEV (reference sequence). Trimming cost V 10 bases and J 7 bases; bases outside gene matches: 19. The CDR3 length is 19 residues. This CDR3 reads CATTPGTSGRAFHSNEQFF. CDR3 DNA sequence: TGTGCCACAACCCCGGGGACTAGCGGGAGGGCCTTTCACTCTAATGAGCAGTTCTTC.

The chain employs TRBV6-1 and TRBJ2-7; D is perhaps TRBD1 (6 bases). CDR1 MNHNS and CDR2 SASEGT come from the germline V gene. The CDR3 covers 14 residues. Between the trimmed V and J ends, which lost 6 bases and 0 bases, there was a span of 12 bases. For the CDR3, the DNA is TGTGCCAGCAGCCGGACAGAAAGCTCCTACGAGCAGTACTTC. Translating it yields CASSRTESSYEQYF.

The chain couples TRBV5-4 to TRBJ2-1; the match to TRBD2 covers 9 bases. Germline V gives CDR1 SGHNT, CDR2 YYREEE (reference sequence). V shed 4 bases and J 6 bases; nucleotides not matched to a gene: 8. CDR3 length equals 15 residues. The CDR3 nucleotides read TGTGCCAGCAGCCCGTCTAGCGGGGTAAGCAATGAGCAGTTCTTC. Encoded protein: CASSPSSGVSNEQFF.

Of note for this clone: This same CDR3 is encoded by further DNA sequences in the sample. This chain joins TRBV7-9 and TRBJ1-3, with 9 bases identical to TRBD1. CDR1 is SEHNR and CDR2 is FQNEAQ in the germline V gene (reference sequence). The length of the CDR3 is 15 residues. V was clipped by 5 bases and J by 4 bases; unmatched bases: 6. In DNA, the CDR3 is TGTGCCAGCAGCAAACAGGGGGCGTCAGGAAACACCATATATTTT. It specifies CASSKQGASGNTIYF.

This chain connects TRBV7-7 to TRBJ2-5, with 7 nucleotides matching TRBD1. Germline CDR1 and CDR2: SSHAT and FNYEAQ (reference sequence). The V gene end was trimmed by 5 bases and the J gene end by 4 bases; junction bases not matched to a gene: 7. The CDR3 contains 14 residues. The CDR3 sequence: CASSVTGMRETQYF. CDR3 DNA: TGTGCCAGCAGCGTGACAGGGATGAGAGAGACCCAGTACTTC.

The J gene is TRBJ1-3, the V gene TRBV25-1; unclear D gene. The CDR3 loop spans 12 amino acids. Germline V gene lookup returns CDR1 MGHDK and CDR2 SYGVNS. Trimming cost V 8 bases and J 3 bases, with 8 bases left between them. This CDR3 is CASDGGGNTIYF. In DNA form, the CDR3 reads TGTGCCAGCGACGGAGGTGGAAACACCATATATTTT.